A selection of T cell receptor beta chains follows, all from one sample in a study of shared clonotypes between healthy human individuals. Produced via immunoSEQ multiplex PCR; TCRdb's table is partial and in-frame only. The sample yields hundreds of thousands of clones, almost 95% seen once. The source material was naive CD8+ T cells sorted from blood. The receptor source for this set is a man aged 30-40 years in good health. Both conserved end residues are part of each CDR3. A D gene is named only where the DNA matches it firmly. The size of a clone is reported for some rows only, either as once, few or many, or as a class for expanded clones.

V gene: TRBV29-1; J gene: TRBJ2-1; D gene: TRBD2; clone size: NA; CDR3 protein: CSVAPVGGNEQFF; CDR3 DNA: TGCAGCGTTGCACCGGTGGGGGGGAATGAGCAGTTCTTC
V gene: TRBV28; J gene: TRBJ1-1; D gene: NA; clone size: NA; CDR3 protein: CASSLPVPDRTAEAFF; CDR3 DNA: TGTGCCAGCAGTTTGCCCGTCCCCGACAGGACAGCTGAAGCTTTCTTT
V gene: TRBV6-1; J gene: TRBJ2-3; D gene: NA; clone size: NA; CDR3 protein: CASSEVAGLVVRTDTQYF; CDR3 DNA: TGTGCCAGCAGTGAAGTGGCAGGGCTCGTAGTCCGCACAGATACGCAGTATTTT
V gene: TRBV6-6; J gene: TRBJ2-5; D gene: NA; clone size: NA; CDR3 protein: CASLADLFQETQYF; CDR3 DNA: TGTGCCAGCCTGGCGGACCTGTTCCAAGAGACCCAGTACTTC
V gene: TRBV10-3; J gene: TRBJ2-7; D gene: NA; clone size: NA; CDR3 protein: CAISEGWLTIIAEQYF; CDR3 DNA: TGTGCCATCAGTGAGGGGTGGCTTACCATCATCGCCGAGCAGTACTTC
V gene: TRBV6-5; J gene: TRBJ2-5; D gene: NA; clone size: NA; CDR3 protein: CASSYLFPQETQYF; CDR3 DNA: TGTGCCAGCAGTTACCTCTTTCCTCAGGAGACCCAGTACTTC
V gene: TRBV5-6; J gene: TRBJ2-7; D gene: NA; clone size: NA; CDR3 protein: CASRTRVGSTYEQYF; CDR3 DNA: TGTGCCAGCAGGACCCGGGTGGGAAGCACCTACGAGCAGTACTTC
V gene: TRBV27; J gene: TRBJ2-7; D gene: NA; clone size: NA; CDR3 protein: CASSFEPNPYEQYF; CDR3 DNA: TGTGCCAGCAGTTTCGAACCAAACCCCTACGAGCAGTACTTC
V gene: TRBV5-4; J gene: TRBJ2-3; D gene: TRBD2; clone size: NA; CDR3 protein: CASSLAGGADTQYF; CDR3 DNA: TGTGCCAGCAGCTTGGCGGGAGGCGCAGATACGCAGTATTTT
V gene: TRBV25-1; J gene: TRBJ2-1; D gene: NA; clone size: NA; CDR3 protein: CASSSWTTTRGEQFF; CDR3 DNA: TGTGCCAGCAGTTCGTGGACTACGACACGCGGTGAGCAGTTCTTC
V gene: TRBV28; J gene: TRBJ1-1; D gene: NA; clone size: once; CDR3 protein: CASSFSENTEAFF; CDR3 DNA: TGTGCCAGCAGTTTCTCGGAGAACACTGAAGCTTTCTTT
V gene: TRBV4-3; J gene: TRBJ2-1; D gene: NA; clone size: NA; CDR3 protein: CASSQDLKRVYNEQFF; CDR3 DNA: TGCGCCAGCAGCCAAGATCTAAAGCGGGTCTACAATGAGCAGTTCTTC
V gene: TRBV15; J gene: TRBJ1-1; D gene: NA; clone size: NA; CDR3 protein: CATSTAENTEAFF; CDR3 DNA: TGTGCCACCAGTACCGCGGAAAACACTGAAGCTTTCTTT
V gene: TRBV7-9; J gene: TRBJ1-1; D gene: TRBD1; clone size: NA; CDR3 protein: CASSPGTAPEAFF; CDR3 DNA: TGTGCCAGCAGCCCTGGGACAGCCCCTGAAGCTTTCTTT
V gene: TRBV11-2; J gene: TRBJ2-7; D gene: TRBD1; clone size: NA; CDR3 protein: CASREEAGTGPYEQYF; CDR3 DNA: TGTGCCAGCAGAGAAGAGGCCGGGACAGGGCCCTACGAGCAGTACTTC
V gene: TRBV29-1; J gene: TRBJ2-7; D gene: TRBD2; clone size: NA; CDR3 protein: CSVLGTSEIKTYEQYF; CDR3 DNA: TGCAGCGTCCTCGGGACTAGCGAAATAAAAACCTACGAGCAGTACTTC
V gene: TRBV7-2; J gene: TRBJ2-7; D gene: NA; clone size: NA; CDR3 protein: CASSSVGSGPNYEQYF; CDR3 DNA: TGTGCCAGCAGCTCCGTTGGATCGGGACCGAACTACGAGCAGTACTTC
V gene: TRBV7-6; J gene: TRBJ2-2; D gene: TRBD2; clone size: NA; CDR3 protein: CASSLGARVAGGRGQLFF; CDR3 DNA: TGTGCCAGCAGCCTTGGGGCGCGGGTAGCGGGAGGCCGGGGACAGCTGTTTTTT
V gene: TRBV13; J gene: TRBJ1-2; D gene: NA; clone size: few; CDR3 protein: CASSLGGSYTF; CDR3 DNA: TGTGCCAGCAGCTTAGGCGGGTCCTACACCTTC
V gene: TRBV6-6; J gene: TRBJ1-1; D gene: TRBD1; clone size: once; CDR3 protein: CASSYSMPGGNEAFF; CDR3 DNA: TGTGCCAGCAGTTACTCGATGCCAGGGGGCAATGAAGCTTTCTTT
V gene: TRBV6-5; J gene: TRBJ1-4; D gene: NA; clone size: NA; CDR3 protein: CASSPLGAREKLFF; CDR3 DNA: TGTGCCAGCAGTCCTCTCGGGGCGAGGGAAAAACTGTTTTTT
V gene: TRBV28; J gene: TRBJ1-2; D gene: NA; clone size: once; CDR3 protein: CASSLFSNDRRGYGYTF; CDR3 DNA: TGTGCCAGCAGTTTATTTTCCAACGACAGGCGGGGTTATGGCTACACCTTC
V gene: TRBV4-1; J gene: TRBJ2-1; D gene: NA; clone size: once; CDR3 protein: CASSQGIAEQFF; CDR3 DNA: TGCGCCAGCAGCCAAGGGATTGCGGAGCAGTTCTTC
V gene: TRBV28; J gene: TRBJ1-5; D gene: NA; clone size: NA; CDR3 protein: CASSLEGINQPQHF; CDR3 DNA: TGTGCCAGCAGTTTAGAGGGGATTAATCAGCCCCAGCATTTT
V gene: TRBV27; J gene: TRBJ2-7; D gene: TRBD1; clone size: NA; CDR3 protein: CASTGQGAYEQYF; CDR3 DNA: TGTGCCAGCACCGGACAGGGGGCCTACGAGCAGTACTTC
V gene: TRBV4-3; J gene: TRBJ2-7; D gene: TRBD2; clone size: NA; CDR3 protein: CASSPGLAETYEQYF; CDR3 DNA: TGCGCCAGCAGCCCCGGACTAGCGGAAACCTACGAGCAGTACTTC
V gene: TRBV7-2; J gene: TRBJ1-3; D gene: NA; clone size: NA; CDR3 protein: CASSPGGSGNTIYF; CDR3 DNA: TGTGCCAGCAGCCCCGGCGGATCTGGAAACACCATATATTTT
V gene: TRBV18; J gene: TRBJ2-5; D gene: NA; clone size: NA; CDR3 protein: CASSPQGQTVLETQYF; CDR3 DNA: TGTGCCAGCTCACCGCAAGGACAGACAGTTTTGGAGACCCAGTACTTC
V gene: TRBV7-6; J gene: TRBJ2-7; D gene: NA; clone size: NA; CDR3 protein: CASSETHAYEQYF; CDR3 DNA: TGTGCCAGCAGTGAAACACACGCCTACGAGCAGTACTTC
V gene: TRBV4-1; J gene: TRBJ2-2; D gene: TRBD2; clone size: NA; CDR3 protein: CASSQLSGRAGELFF; CDR3 DNA: TGCGCCAGCAGCCAGCTTAGCGGGAGGGCCGGGGAGCTGTTTTTT
V gene: TRBV15; J gene: TRBJ2-2; D gene: NA; clone size: NA; CDR3 protein: CATSRGQSGYDTGELFF; CDR3 DNA: TGTGCCACCAGCAGAGGTCAGAGCGGTTATGACACCGGGGAGCTGTTTTTT
V gene: TRBV5-1; J gene: TRBJ1-6; D gene: NA; clone size: NA; CDR3 protein: CASSLDSPLHF; CDR3 DNA: TGCGCCAGCAGCTTGGATTCACCCCTCCACTTT
V gene: TRBV14; J gene: TRBJ2-7; D gene: NA; clone size: few; CDR3 protein: CASSSTGLPYEQYF; CDR3 DNA: TGTGCCAGCAGCTCCACGGGACTCCCCTACGAGCAGTACTTC
V gene: TRBV30; J gene: TRBJ2-2; D gene: NA; clone size: NA; CDR3 protein: CAWSVGLTTGELFF; CDR3 DNA: TGTGCCTGGAGTGTGGGACTGACCACCGGGGAGCTGTTTTTT
V gene: TRBV27; J gene: TRBJ1-4; D gene: TRBD1; clone size: NA; CDR3 protein: CASTGTGRRVYEKLFF; CDR3 DNA: TGTGCCAGCACCGGGACAGGGAGAAGGGTATATGAAAAACTGTTTTTT
V gene: TRBV27; J gene: TRBJ2-2; D gene: NA; clone size: NA; CDR3 protein: CASIRQNTGELFF; CDR3 DNA: TGTGCCAGCATACGACAGAACACCGGGGAGCTGTTTTTT
V gene: TRBV15; J gene: TRBJ2-7; D gene: NA; clone size: NA; CDR3 protein: CATSSLVRAETYEQYF; CDR3 DNA: TGTGCCACCAGCAGCCTCGTGAGGGCAGAAACCTACGAGCAGTACTTC
V gene: TRBV13; J gene: TRBJ1-1; D gene: TRBD1; clone size: NA; CDR3 protein: CASSLGAGGEAFF; CDR3 DNA: TGTGCCAGCAGCTTAGGAGCAGGGGGTGAAGCTTTCTTT
V gene: TRBV2; J gene: TRBJ2-3; D gene: TRBD2; clone size: NA; CDR3 protein: CASRGRLAGVQDTQYF; CDR3 DNA: TGTGCCAGCAGGGGAAGACTAGCGGGAGTACAGGATACGCAGTATTTT
V gene: TRBV19; J gene: TRBJ2-4; D gene: TRBD2; clone size: NA; CDR3 protein: CASSIGGPASGSTKNIQYF; CDR3 DNA: TGTGCCAGTAGTATAGGAGGGCCGGCTAGCGGGAGTACCAAAAACATTCAGTACTTC
V gene: TRBV29-1; J gene: TRBJ1-1; D gene: TRBD1; clone size: NA; CDR3 protein: CSVDAGQGAEAFF; CDR3 DNA: TGCAGCGTTGATGCGGGACAGGGGGCTGAAGCTTTCTTT
V gene: TRBV9; J gene: TRBJ1-3; D gene: NA; clone size: NA; CDR3 protein: CASSSRDSSGNTIYF; CDR3 DNA: TGTGCCAGCAGCTCCCGCGACAGCTCTGGAAACACCATATATTTT
V gene: TRBV14; J gene: TRBJ2-7; D gene: NA; clone size: once; CDR3 protein: CASSQAYGHEQYF; CDR3 DNA: TGTGCCAGCAGCCAAGCTTATGGACACGAGCAGTACTTC
V gene: TRBV5-1; J gene: TRBJ2-1; D gene: TRBD2; clone size: NA; CDR3 protein: CASTYDLFIPGLLNNEQFF; CDR3 DNA: TGCGCCAGCACCTACGATCTCTTCATACCGGGACTACTAAACAATGAGCAGTTCTTC
V gene: TRBV15; J gene: TRBJ2-5; D gene: NA; clone size: NA; CDR3 protein: CATRHRQGFSQETQYF; CDR3 DNA: TGTGCCACCAGGCATCGGCAGGGGTTCTCCCAAGAGACCCAGTACTTC
V gene: TRBV15; J gene: TRBJ2-7; D gene: NA; clone size: few; CDR3 protein: CATGDTYEQYF; CDR3 DNA: TGTGCCACCGGGGACACCTACGAGCAGTACTTC
V gene: TRBV6-1; J gene: TRBJ2-7; D gene: NA; clone size: NA; CDR3 protein: CASIRDGNYEQYF; CDR3 DNA: TGTGCCAGTATCAGGGACGGGAACTACGAGCAGTACTTC
V gene: TRBV4-3; J gene: TRBJ1-1; D gene: NA; clone size: NA; CDR3 protein: CASSQLYAGVDRNTEAFF; CDR3 DNA: TGCGCCAGCAGCCAACTCTACGCTGGGGTCGACAGGAACACTGAAGCTTTCTTT